Here is one T cell receptor (beta chain) with its context. Antigen specificity is unknown. The data were obtained in a study of cytomegalovirus exposure and HLA in healthy donors. Study information: Researchers found that around 80% of fewer than 450 genotyped donors fell within the Caucasian-associated ancestry cluster. The study, taken as a whole, reports: HLA-A and HLA-B allele assignments for most subjects were reportedly predicted accurately using TCR beta sequences. TCR association rates varied by HLA locus in a later analysis, with DRB1 highest and HLA-C lowest. Some V segments, TRBV6-2 and TRBV6-3 among them, were indistinguishable and were therefore excluded.

Amplification used 60 Vbeta primers and 13 Jbeta primers. The protocol was immunoSEQ multiplex PCR, while the TCRdb copy is restricted to in-frame clones and leaves out a portion. The sample records about 160,000 clones, under 80% being singletons. This CDR3 has 15 amino acids. CDR1 is GTSNPN and CDR2 is SVGIG in the germline V gene (reference sequence). The germline V and J ends were trimmed by 3 bases and 2 bases, with 14 bases remaining between them. Sequences were obtained from PBMCs. The genes are TRBV30 and TRBJ1-3, with D possibly being TRBD1 (6 bases). The clonotype comes from a man aged 35 to 55 in good health and CMV-seronegative. The CDR3 here is CAWRVVGGTGNTIYF. CDR3 DNA: TGTGCCTGGAGGGTGGTTGGGGGCACTGGAAACACCATATATTTT.